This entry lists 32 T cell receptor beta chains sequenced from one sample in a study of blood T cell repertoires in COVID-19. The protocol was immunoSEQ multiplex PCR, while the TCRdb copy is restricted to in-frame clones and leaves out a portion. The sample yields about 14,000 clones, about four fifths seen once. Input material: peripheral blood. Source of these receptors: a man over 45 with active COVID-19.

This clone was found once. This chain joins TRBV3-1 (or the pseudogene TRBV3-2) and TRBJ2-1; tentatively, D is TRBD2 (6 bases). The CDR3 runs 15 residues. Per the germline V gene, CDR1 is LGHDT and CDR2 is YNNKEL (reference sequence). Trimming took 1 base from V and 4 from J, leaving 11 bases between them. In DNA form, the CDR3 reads TGTGCCAGCAGCCAAGCGATAGCGGTATACAATGAGCAGTTCTTC. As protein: CASSQAIAVYNEQFF.

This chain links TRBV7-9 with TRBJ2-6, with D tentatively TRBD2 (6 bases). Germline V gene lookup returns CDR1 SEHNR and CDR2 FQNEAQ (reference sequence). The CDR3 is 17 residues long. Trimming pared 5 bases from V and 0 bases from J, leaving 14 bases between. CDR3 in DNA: TGTGCCAGCAGCCTCCTGGGGGGAATCTCTGGGGCCAACGTCCTGACTTTC. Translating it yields CASSLLGGISGANVLTF.

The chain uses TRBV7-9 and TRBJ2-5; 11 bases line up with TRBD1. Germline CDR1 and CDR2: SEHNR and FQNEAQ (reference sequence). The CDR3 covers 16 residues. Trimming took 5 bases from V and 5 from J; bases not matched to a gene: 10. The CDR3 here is CASSPRTGGPPETQYF. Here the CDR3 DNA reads TGTGCCAGCAGCCCAAGGACAGGGGGCCCCCCGGAGACCCAGTACTTC.

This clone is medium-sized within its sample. CDR3 loop: CASSFNTDTQYF. The CDR3 DNA follows: TGTGCCAGCAGTTTTAACACAGATACGCAGTATTTT. The chain links TRBV27 to TRBJ2-3, with D uncertain. V was clipped by 3 bases and J by 2 bases, with 3 bases between them. Germline V gives CDR1 MNHEY, CDR2 SMNVEV (reference sequence). This CDR3 is built from 12 residues.

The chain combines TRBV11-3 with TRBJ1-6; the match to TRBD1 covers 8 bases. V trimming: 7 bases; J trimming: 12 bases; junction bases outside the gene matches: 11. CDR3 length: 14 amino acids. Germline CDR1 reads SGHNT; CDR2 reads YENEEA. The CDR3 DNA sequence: TGTGCCAGCAACCCAGGGGGCGCTTTTATACCCCTCCACTTT. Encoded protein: CASNPGGAFIPLHF.

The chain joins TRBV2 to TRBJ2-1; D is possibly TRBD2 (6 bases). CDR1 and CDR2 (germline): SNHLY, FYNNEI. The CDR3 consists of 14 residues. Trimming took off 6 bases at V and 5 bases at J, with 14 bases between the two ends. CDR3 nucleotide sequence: TGTGCCAGCAGCGATATCGGGGGAGACAATGAGCAGTTCTTC. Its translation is CASSDIGGDNEQFF.

CDR3 sequence: CSVDSGRLMHEQFF. For the CDR3, the DNA is TGCAGCGTTGATAGCGGGAGGTTAATGCATGAGCAGTTCTTC. The gene calls are TRBV29-1 and TRBJ2-1; 10 bases agree with TRBD2. The CDR3 totals 14 residues. CDR1 is SQVTM and CDR2 is ANQGSEA in the germline V gene. J lost 8 bases, V lost 3 bases, and 7 bases had no gene match.

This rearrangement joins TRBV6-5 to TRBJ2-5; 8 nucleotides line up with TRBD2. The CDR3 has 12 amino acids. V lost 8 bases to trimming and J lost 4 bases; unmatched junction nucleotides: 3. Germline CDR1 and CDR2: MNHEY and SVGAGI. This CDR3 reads CASGRGGETQYF. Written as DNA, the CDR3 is TGTGCCAGCGGTCGGGGGGGAGAGACCCAGTACTTC.

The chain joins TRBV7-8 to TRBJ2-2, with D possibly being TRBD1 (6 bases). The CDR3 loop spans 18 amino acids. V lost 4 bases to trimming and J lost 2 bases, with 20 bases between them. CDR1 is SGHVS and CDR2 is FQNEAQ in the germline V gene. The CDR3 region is CASSYPDDGTPNTGELFF. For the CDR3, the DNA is TGTGCCAGCAGCTACCCCGATGACGGGACACCAAACACCGGGGAGCTGTTTTTT.

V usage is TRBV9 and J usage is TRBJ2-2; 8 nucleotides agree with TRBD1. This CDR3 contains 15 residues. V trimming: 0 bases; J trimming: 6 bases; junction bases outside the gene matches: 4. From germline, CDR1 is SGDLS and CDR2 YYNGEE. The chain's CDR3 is CASSVGRDRSGELFF. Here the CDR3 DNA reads TGTGCCAGCAGCGTAGGTAGGGACAGGTCCGGGGAGCTGTTTTTT.

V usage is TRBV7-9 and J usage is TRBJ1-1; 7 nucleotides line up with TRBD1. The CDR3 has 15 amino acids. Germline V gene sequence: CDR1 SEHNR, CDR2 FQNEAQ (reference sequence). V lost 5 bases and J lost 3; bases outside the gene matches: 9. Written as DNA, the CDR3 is TGTGCCAGCAGCCTCCCGGGCAGGGGGGACACTGAAGCTTTCTTT. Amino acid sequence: CASSLPGRGDTEAFF.

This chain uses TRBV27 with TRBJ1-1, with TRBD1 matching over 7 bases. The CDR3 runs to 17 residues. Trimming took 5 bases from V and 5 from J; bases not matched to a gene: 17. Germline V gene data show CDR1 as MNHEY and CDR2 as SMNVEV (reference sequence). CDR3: CASSLDRVQGYGTEAFF. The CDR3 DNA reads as TGTGCCAGCAGTCTCGACAGGGTGCAGGGTTATGGGACTGAAGCTTTCTTT.

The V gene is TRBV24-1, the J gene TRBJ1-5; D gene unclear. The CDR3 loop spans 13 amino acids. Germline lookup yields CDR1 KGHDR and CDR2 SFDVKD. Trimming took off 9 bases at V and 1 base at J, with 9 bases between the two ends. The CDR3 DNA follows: TGTGCCACCCCGAGGGCAAGCAATCAGCCCCAGCATTTT. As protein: CATPRASNQPQHF.

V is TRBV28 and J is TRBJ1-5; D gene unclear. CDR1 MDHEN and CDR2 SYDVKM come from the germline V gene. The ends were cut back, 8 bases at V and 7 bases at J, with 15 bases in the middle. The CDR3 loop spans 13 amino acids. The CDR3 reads CASDRRGGQPQHF. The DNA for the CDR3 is TGTGCCAGCGATCGGAGAGGAGGCCAGCCCCAGCATTTT.

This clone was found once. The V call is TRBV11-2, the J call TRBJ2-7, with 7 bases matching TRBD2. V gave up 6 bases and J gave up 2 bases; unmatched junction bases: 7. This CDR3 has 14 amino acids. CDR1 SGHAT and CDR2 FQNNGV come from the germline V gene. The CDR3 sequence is CASRLGGDPYEQYF. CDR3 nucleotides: TGTGCCAGCAGACTGGGGGGGGACCCCTACGAGCAGTACTTC.

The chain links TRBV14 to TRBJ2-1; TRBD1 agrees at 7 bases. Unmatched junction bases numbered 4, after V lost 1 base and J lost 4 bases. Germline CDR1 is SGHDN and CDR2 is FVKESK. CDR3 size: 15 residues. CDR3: CASSQGQGPYNEQFF. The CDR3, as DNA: TGTGCCAGCAGCCAAGGACAGGGCCCTTACAATGAGCAGTTCTTC.

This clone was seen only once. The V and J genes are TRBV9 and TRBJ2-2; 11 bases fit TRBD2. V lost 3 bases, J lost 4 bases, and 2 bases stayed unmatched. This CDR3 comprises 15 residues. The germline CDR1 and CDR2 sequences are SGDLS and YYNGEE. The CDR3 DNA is TGTGCCAGCAGCGGCCTAGCGGGAGGCACCGGGGAGCTGTTTTTT. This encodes CASSGLAGGTGELFF.

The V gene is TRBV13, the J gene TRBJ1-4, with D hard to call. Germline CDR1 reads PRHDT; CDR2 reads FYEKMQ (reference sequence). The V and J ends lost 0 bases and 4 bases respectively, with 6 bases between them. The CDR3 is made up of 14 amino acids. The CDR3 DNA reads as TGTGCCAGCAGCTTAGGCAGGCTTAATGAAAAACTGTTTTTT. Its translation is CASSLGRLNEKLFF.

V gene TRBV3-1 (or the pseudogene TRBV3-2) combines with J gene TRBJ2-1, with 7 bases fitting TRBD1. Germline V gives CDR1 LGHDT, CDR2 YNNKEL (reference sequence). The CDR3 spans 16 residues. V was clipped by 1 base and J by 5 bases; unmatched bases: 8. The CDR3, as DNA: TGTGCCAGCAGCCAAGGCCAGACCGGGACAGACAATGAGCAGTTCTTC. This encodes CASSQGQTGTDNEQFF.

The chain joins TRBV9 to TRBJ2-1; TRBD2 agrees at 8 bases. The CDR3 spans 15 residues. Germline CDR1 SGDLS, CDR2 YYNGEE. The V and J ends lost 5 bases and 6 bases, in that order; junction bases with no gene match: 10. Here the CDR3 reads CASSAAGGSFNEQFF. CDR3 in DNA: TGTGCCAGCAGTGCGGCGGGGGGAAGTTTCAATGAGCAGTTCTTC.

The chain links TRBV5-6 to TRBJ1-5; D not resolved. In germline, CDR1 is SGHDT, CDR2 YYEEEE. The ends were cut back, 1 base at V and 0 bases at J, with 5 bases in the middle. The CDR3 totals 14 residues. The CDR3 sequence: CASSLSLSNQPQHF. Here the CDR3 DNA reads TGTGCCAGCAGCTTGTCCCTTAGCAATCAGCCCCAGCATTTT.

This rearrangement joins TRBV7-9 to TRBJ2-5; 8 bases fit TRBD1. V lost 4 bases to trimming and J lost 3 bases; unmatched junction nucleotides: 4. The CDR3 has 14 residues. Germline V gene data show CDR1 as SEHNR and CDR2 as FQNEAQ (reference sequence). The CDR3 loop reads CASSSTGDEETQYF. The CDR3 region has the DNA TGTGCCAGCAGCTCGACAGGGGACGAAGAGACCCAGTACTTC.

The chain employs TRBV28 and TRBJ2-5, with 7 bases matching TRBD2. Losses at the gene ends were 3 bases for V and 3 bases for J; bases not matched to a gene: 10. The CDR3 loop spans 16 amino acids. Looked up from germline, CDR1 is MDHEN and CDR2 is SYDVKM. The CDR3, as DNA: TGTGCCAGCAGTTTGGTTTGGGAAAGCGGGGAAGAGACCCAGTACTTC. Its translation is CASSLVWESGEETQYF.

The CDR3 bases are TGCAGTGCTTCACTAGCTCCCGAGCAGTACTTC. Protein: CSASLAPEQYF. The chain recombines TRBV20-1 with TRBJ2-7; possibly TRBD2 for D (6 bases). Germline lookup yields CDR1 DFQATT and CDR2 SNEGSKA (reference sequence). V shed 5 bases and J shed 6 bases, with 11 bases lying between them. The CDR3 sequence is 11 residues long.

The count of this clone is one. Here the CDR3 DNA reads TGTGCCAGCAGTATTATAATGGGGACAGGGATCGGGATTGAAAAACTGTTTTTT. Its protein product is CASSIIMGTGIGIEKLFF. The chain couples TRBV25-1 to TRBJ1-4; 9 positions agree with TRBD1. Germline trimming cut 5 bases from V and 7 bases from J; bases unmatched to any gene: 17. The CDR3 sequence is 18 residues long. CDR1 and CDR2 from the germline V gene are MGHDK and SYGVNS.

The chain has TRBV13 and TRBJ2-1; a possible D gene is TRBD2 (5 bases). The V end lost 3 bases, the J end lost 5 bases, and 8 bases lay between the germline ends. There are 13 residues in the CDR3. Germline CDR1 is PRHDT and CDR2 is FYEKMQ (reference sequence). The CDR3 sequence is CASSFGLNNEQFF. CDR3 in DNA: TGTGCCAGCAGCTTTGGACTGAACAATGAGCAGTTCTTC. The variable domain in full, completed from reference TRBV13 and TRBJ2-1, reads AAGVIQSPRHLIKEKRETATLKCYPIPRHDTVYWYQQGPGQDPQFLISFYEKMQSDKGSIPDRFSAQQFSDYHSELNMSSLELGDSALYFCASSFGLNNEQFFGPGTRLTVL.

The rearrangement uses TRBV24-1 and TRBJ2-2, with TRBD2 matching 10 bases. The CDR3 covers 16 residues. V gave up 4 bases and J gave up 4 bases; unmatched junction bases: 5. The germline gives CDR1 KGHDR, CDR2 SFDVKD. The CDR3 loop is CATSDPSGRGTGELFF. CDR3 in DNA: TGTGCCACCAGTGACCCAAGCGGGAGGGGCACCGGGGAGCTGTTTTTT.

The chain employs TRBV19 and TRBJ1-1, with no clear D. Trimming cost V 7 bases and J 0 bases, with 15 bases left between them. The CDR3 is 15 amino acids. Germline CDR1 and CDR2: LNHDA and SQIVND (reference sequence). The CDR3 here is CASIAGEVMNTEAFF. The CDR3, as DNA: TGTGCCAGTATCGCCGGGGAGGTCATGAACACTGAAGCTTTCTTT.

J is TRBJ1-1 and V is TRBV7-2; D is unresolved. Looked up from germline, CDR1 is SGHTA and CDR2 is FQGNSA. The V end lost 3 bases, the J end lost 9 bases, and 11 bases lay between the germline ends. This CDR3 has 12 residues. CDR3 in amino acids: CASSLTILKAFF. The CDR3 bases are TGTGCCAGCAGCTTGACAATCCTGAAAGCTTTCTTT.

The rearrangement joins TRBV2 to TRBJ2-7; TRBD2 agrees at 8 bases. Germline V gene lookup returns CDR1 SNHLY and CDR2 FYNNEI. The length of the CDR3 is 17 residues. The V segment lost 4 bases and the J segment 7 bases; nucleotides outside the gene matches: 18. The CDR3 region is CASSGSASGPDLFEQYF. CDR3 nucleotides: TGTGCCAGCAGTGGTTCAGCTAGCGGGCCGGATCTGTTTGAGCAGTACTTC.

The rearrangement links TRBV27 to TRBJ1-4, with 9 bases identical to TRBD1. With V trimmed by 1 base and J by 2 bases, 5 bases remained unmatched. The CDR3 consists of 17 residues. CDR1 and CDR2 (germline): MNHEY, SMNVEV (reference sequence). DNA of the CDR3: TGTGCCAGCAGTTTATTCTCGGGACAGGGTACTAATGAAAAACTGTTTTTT. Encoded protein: CASSLFSGQGTNEKLFF.

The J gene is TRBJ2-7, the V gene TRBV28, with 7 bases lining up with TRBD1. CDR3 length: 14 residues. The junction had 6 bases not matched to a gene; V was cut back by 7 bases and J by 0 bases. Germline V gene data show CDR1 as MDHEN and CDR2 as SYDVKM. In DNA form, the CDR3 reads TGTGCCAGCAAGGACAGGCAGAGCTCCTACGAGCAGTACTTC. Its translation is CASKDRQSSYEQYF.